Here is one T cell receptor beta chain with its context. The data were obtained in a study of blood T cell repertoires in COVID-19. Study details: The United States, Italy and Spain provided the acute and convalescent COVID-19 samples.

Participant age was about 18 to 95 years, and participants resided in 24 US areas. Trimming cost V 0 bases and J 6 bases, with 12 bases left between them. From germline, CDR1 is WSHSY and CDR2 SAAADI. The CDR3 covers 15 residues. Original processing methods: Using reference gene primer amplification, nucleated cell counts were estimated. TCRdb's copy holds only in-frame clones and misses some; the assay was immunoSEQ multiplex PCR. V and J calls and clone size come straight from that table; D and trimming were deduced from the DNA. Here the sample spans 210,000 or so clones, approximately 90% being singletons.

The TCR was taken from a young man who had recovered from COVID-19. Sequencing was performed on PBMCs or T cells enriched from blood (not recorded which). This chain connects TRBV10-2 to TRBJ2-1; D gene unclear. The CDR3 loop is CASSESRQLFNEQFF. In DNA, the CDR3 is TGCGCCAGCAGTGAGTCGAGGCAGCTTTTCAATGAGCAGTTCTTC.